Presented here are 23 T cell receptor beta chains from one specimen sequenced in a study of T cell changes during pregnancy in multiple sclerosis. The table came from immunoSEQ multiplex PCR; TCRdb's copy has only in-frame clones and leaves some out. Of about 38,000 clones listed, 94% were seen once; the top ten hold 0.39%. The sequences come from CD4+ T cells from peripheral blood mononuclear cells, collected in the second trimester of pregnancy. These receptors were taken from a female donor with multiple sclerosis, enrolled in a pregnancy study.

The rearrangement uses TRBV7-6 and TRBJ2-1, with 12 bases fitting TRBD2. The CDR3 covers 16 residues. Trimming cost V 5 bases and J 7 bases; bases outside gene matches: 9. Germline V gene data show CDR1 as SGHVS and CDR2 as FNYEAQ. This CDR3 is CASSRFLAGGLNEQFF. CDR3 nucleotides: TGTGCCAGCAGCCGTTTCCTAGCGGGGGGGCTAAATGAGCAGTTCTTC.

The chain carries TRBV6-5 and TRBJ2-6; 8 bases match TRBD1. Germline trimming cut 0 bases from V and 4 bases from J; bases unmatched to any gene: 2. This CDR3 has 16 residues. Germline assignment: CDR1 MNHEY and CDR2 SVGAGI. For the CDR3, the DNA is TGTGCCAGCAGTTACTCGACAGGGGCCGGGGCCAACGTCCTGACTTTC. Residues: CASSYSTGAGANVLTF.

CDR3 DNA sequence: TGTGCCAGCAGCGGCGGGAGGGTAGATGAGCAGTTCTTC. Encoded protein: CASSGGRVDEQFF. J is TRBJ2-1 and V is TRBV7-3; 9 bases fit TRBD2. J was trimmed by 8 bases and V by 5 bases; bases with no gene match: 4. The CDR3 is 13 amino acids. CDR1 SGHTA and CDR2 FQGTGA come from the germline V gene.

The chain uses TRBV2 and TRBJ2-3, with 12 nucleotides matching TRBD2. The CDR3 sequence is 15 residues long. Per germline, CDR1 SNHLY and CDR2 FYNNEI. V was pared by 1 base and J by 6 bases, with 2 bases of the junction left unmatched. The CDR3 DNA sequence: TGTGCCAGCAGTGAAGTAGGACTAGCGGGGGATACGCAGTATTTT. Translated: CASSEVGLAGDTQYF.

The V gene is TRBV5-1, the J gene TRBJ1-1; 9 bases are a match to TRBD1. CDR3 length: 18 residues. The V segment lost 4 bases and the J segment 4 bases; nucleotides outside the gene matches: 17. Looked up from germline, CDR1 is SGHRS and CDR2 is YFSETQ. The DNA of the CDR3 is TGCGCCAGCAGCCGATCTCAACAGGGGGCGGGGATTGGCACTGAAGCTTTCTTT. This translates into CASSRSQQGAGIGTEAFF. The entire variable domain, with the rest obtained from reference TRBV5-1 and TRBJ1-1, is as follows: KAGVTQTPRYLIKTRGQQVTLSCSPISGHRSVSWYQQTPGQGLQFLFEYFSETQRNKGNFPGRFSGRQFSNSRSEMNVSTLELGDSALYLCASSRSQQGAGIGTEAFFGQGTRLTVV.

V gene TRBV7-8 combines with J gene TRBJ2-1, with TRBD1 matching 8 bases. Germline CDR1 reads SGHVS; CDR2 reads FQNEAQ. CDR3 length: 17 amino acids. V lost 2 bases and J lost 4; bases outside the gene matches: 10. As DNA, the CDR3 is TGTGCCAGCAGCTTACTGCAGCGGACAGGGTCGTACAATGAGCAGTTCTTC. This encodes CASSLLQRTGSYNEQFF.

J is TRBJ2-7 and V is TRBV5-4, with TRBD1 as a possible D gene (5 bases). The germline V gene encodes CDR1 SGHNT and CDR2 YYREEE (reference sequence). The CDR3 consists of 17 residues. Trimming shortened V by 0 bases and J by 3 bases, and 19 bases separated the two germline ends. The chain's CDR3 is CASSLEQADNRLYEQYF. CDR3 bases: TGTGCCAGCAGCTTGGAGCAGGCGGACAACCGACTCTACGAGCAGTACTTC. The complete variable domain, with remaining parts taken from reference TRBV5-4 and TRBJ2-7, reads ETGVTQSPTHLIKTRGQQVTLRCSSQSGHNTVSWYQQALGQGPQFIFQYYREEENGRGNFPPRFSGLQFPNYSSELNVNALELDDSALYLCASSLEQADNRLYEQYFGPGTRLTVT.

This clone was seen a single time. V gene TRBV27 combines with J gene TRBJ2-1; D call uncertain. The V gene lost 3 bases and the J gene lost 10 bases, with 10 bases spanning the gap. This CDR3 contains 12 residues. Germline assignment: CDR1 MNHEY and CDR2 SMNVEV (reference sequence). CDR3: CASSFEAPEQFF. DNA for the CDR3: TGTGCCAGCAGTTTCGAGGCGCCAGAGCAGTTCTTC.

The chain employs TRBV19 and TRBJ2-7; 7 nucleotides match TRBD2. The CDR3 consists of 16 residues. The J segment lost 1 base and the V segment lost 5 bases, leaving 11 bases of the junction unmatched. Germline CDR1 reads LNHDA; CDR2 reads SQIVND (reference sequence). In nucleotides, the CDR3 is TGTGCCAGTAGTCCTCGAAGGCCTAGCGGTTCCTACGAGCAGTACTTC. Translating gives CASSPRRPSGSYEQYF.

V is TRBV28 and J is TRBJ2-1; D gene ambiguous. The CDR3 contains 15 residues. V dropped 5 bases and J dropped 7 bases, with 18 bases sitting between them. Germline CDR1 is MDHEN and CDR2 is SYDVKM. The CDR3 DNA reads as TGTGCCAGCAGTCCTTTGAGTCTGCCGGGTAATGAGCAGTTCTTC. Translated, it gives CASSPLSLPGNEQFF.

The chain employs TRBV5-1 and TRBJ1-4; 7 bases are a match to TRBD1. The germline gives CDR1 SGHRS, CDR2 YFSETQ. The CDR3 has 17 amino acids. The junction had 12 bases not matched to a gene; V was cut back by 4 bases and J by 3 bases. CDR3 nucleotides: TGCGCCAGCAGCGGAAGGGGACAGCCGACGGCTAATGAAAAACTGTTTTTT. As protein: CASSGRGQPTANEKLFF.

The V call is TRBV2, the J call TRBJ2-1; D is perhaps TRBD1 (5 bases). With 4 bases removed from V and 9 bases from J, the gap between germline ends came to 16 bases. Germline values: CDR1 SNHLY, CDR2 FYNNEI. The CDR3 spans 14 residues. CDR3 sequence: CASSVTVVGAEQFF. The CDR3 nucleotides read TGTGCCAGCAGTGTGACCGTTGTAGGGGCTGAGCAGTTCTTC.

This sequence joins TRBV28 and TRBJ2-7, with 8 positions matching TRBD1. Germline values: CDR1 MDHEN, CDR2 SYDVKM. The CDR3 is made up of 16 amino acids. Trimming at V came to 4 bases and at J to 1 base, leaving 9 bases not matched to a gene. The CDR3 DNA reads TGTGCCAGCAGTTCCCACGGGACAGGTTTATCCTACGAGCAGTACTTC. It is translated as CASSSHGTGLSYEQYF.

J is TRBJ2-2 and V is TRBV2; 9 nucleotides line up with TRBD1. J lost 2 bases, V lost 8 bases, and 3 bases had no gene match. The germline V gene encodes CDR1 SNHLY and CDR2 FYNNEI. The CDR3 totals 14 residues. CDR3 nucleotide sequence: TGTGCCAGCCGGGACAGGGTTAACACCGGGGAGCTGTTTTTT. It codes for CASRDRVNTGELFF.

The rearrangement links TRBV29-1 to TRBJ1-2; a possible D gene is TRBD1 (6 bases). CDR1 SQVTM and CDR2 ANQGSEA come from the germline V gene. This CDR3 has 13 amino acids. Trimming left V 3 bases short and J 6 bases short, with 14 bases between. This CDR3 reads CSVDPQGRDGYTF. The CDR3 region has the DNA TGCAGCGTTGATCCCCAGGGGAGAGATGGCTACACCTTC.

The J gene is TRBJ2-3, the V gene TRBV7-2, with 7 bases aligning to TRBD2. V lost 5 bases to trimming and J lost 4 bases; unmatched junction nucleotides: 15. Germline V CDR1 and CDR2: SGHTA, FQGNSA. CDR3 length: 17 amino acids. The CDR3 sequence: CASSDNEGGGAPDTQYF. As DNA, the CDR3 is TGTGCCAGCAGCGACAACGAGGGCGGGGGAGCCCCAGATACGCAGTATTTT.

This chain connects TRBV4-1 to TRBJ1-1, with a tentative D call TRBD1 (6 bases). The CDR3 has 17 residues. Germline CDR1 is MGHRA and CDR2 is YSYEKL. V gave up 4 bases and J gave up 0 bases, with 18 bases separating them. CDR3: CASSPIAGASMNTEAFF. Written as DNA, the CDR3 is TGCGCCAGCAGCCCGATCGCAGGGGCGAGTATGAACACTGAAGCTTTCTTT.

The V call is TRBV4-1, the J call TRBJ2-2, with D uncertain. Trimming removed 0 bases at V and 6 bases at J, with 8 bases between. CDR3 size: 14 residues. Germline V gene data show CDR1 as MGHRA and CDR2 as YSYEKL. The CDR3 here is CASSQDQIPGELFF. CDR3 DNA sequence: TGCGCCAGCAGCCAAGATCAAATCCCCGGGGAGCTGTTTTTT.

This clone appeared once. The chain uses TRBV11-1 and TRBJ2-7; D perhaps matches TRBD1 (6 bases). There are 14 residues in the CDR3. Germline CDR1 and CDR2: SGHAT and FQDESV (reference sequence). Trimming stripped 4 bases from V and 2 bases from J, with 12 bases between. As DNA, the CDR3 is TGTGCCAGCAGCTCTCCAACAGGGCCCTACGAGCAGTACTTC. Amino acids: CASSSPTGPYEQYF.

This clone was counted a few times. The chain has TRBV30 and TRBJ1-5, with D possibly being TRBD1 (5 bases). The length of the CDR3 is 14 residues. Germline CDR1 GTSNPN, CDR2 SVGIG (reference sequence). Trimming stripped 4 bases from V and 6 bases from J, with 16 bases between. The CDR3 protein is CAWMGPGGSQPQHF. In DNA, the CDR3 is TGTGCCTGGATGGGGCCGGGGGGGTCTCAGCCCCAGCATTTT.

The chain recombines TRBV5-1 with TRBJ2-7; 10 bases are a match to TRBD1. Trimming cost V 4 bases and J 5 bases; bases outside gene matches: 9. CDR3 size: 15 residues. The germline V gene has CDR1 SGHRS and CDR2 YFSETQ. CDR3 amino acids: CASSLTGTGVDEQYF. The CDR3 DNA sequence: TGCGCCAGCAGCCTGACCGGGACAGGGGTCGACGAGCAGTACTTC.

The gene calls are TRBV14 and TRBJ2-7; TRBD1 might be the D (6 bases). V dropped 4 bases and J dropped 4 bases, with 11 bases sitting between them. In germline, CDR1 is SGHDN, CDR2 FVKESK. The CDR3 has 13 amino acids. The CDR3 DNA reads TGTGCCAGCAGCCGATCAGGGGTTTACGAGCAGTACTTC. Its translation is CASSRSGVYEQYF.

The rearrangement links TRBV7-2 to TRBJ2-1; TRBD2 is a possible D gene (6 bases). CDR1 and CDR2 from the germline V gene are SGHTA and FQGNSA. This CDR3 has 12 residues. V was shortened by 0 bases and J by 12 bases, with 9 bases between the two germline ends. This CDR3 is CASSLASGRQFF. In DNA form, the CDR3 reads TGTGCCAGCAGCTTAGCTAGCGGAAGGCAGTTCTTC.